A selection of T cell receptor beta chains follows, all from one sample in a study of T-cell memory formation after mild COVID-19. TCRdb re-called the 5' RACE reads with MiXCR, one entry per CDR3 protein. The sample consists of about 27,000 distinct CDR3 sequences, 16% of them appearing once. Material for sequencing was PBMCs or a T cell subset sorted from them (not recorded which). These receptors were taken from an adult who had mild COVID-19 (a few samples of this study predate the infection). Cell type and time point are not known. The CDR3 runs from the conserved cysteine through the conserved F or W. D genes are given only for firm matches. Only part of the rows carry a size: once, few, many, or a class if the clone is expanded.

>TRBJ1-3|-|TRBV7-3|many
TGTGCCAGCAGCTCCTCCTCTGGAAACACCATATATTTT
CASSSSSGNTIYF
>TRBJ2-2|-|TRBV12-3/TRBV12-4|-
TGTGCCAGCACCACCTATGGGACCGCCGGGGAGCTGTTTTTT
CASTTYGTAGELFF
>TRBJ2-7|-|TRBV4-2|many
TGTGCCAGCAGCCAAGAGGGTCTCGGGGTCTACGAGCAGTACTTC
CASSQEGLGVYEQYF
>TRBJ2-5|-|TRBV7-8|few
TGTGCCAGCGTAGGACTACACGGGACCCAGTACTTC
CASVGLHGTQYF
>TRBJ1-2|-|TRBV5-6|many
TGTGCCAGCAGGGAGAGTCCAGGGTCCGGCTACACCTTC
CASRESPGSGYTF
>TRBJ2-2|TRBD2|TRBV30|many
TGTGCCTGGATCCCAGCGGGAGTTCCCGGGGAGCTGTTTTTT
CAWIPAGVPGELFF
>TRBJ1-1|-|TRBV11-1|few
TGTGCCAGCAGCTTTTTGGTGGGTGAAGCTTTCTTT
CASSFLVGEAFF
>TRBJ1-5|-|TRBV4-3|-
TGCGCCAGCAGCCAAGACAGACACAGCAATCAGCCCCAGCATTTT
CASSQDRHSNQPQHF
>TRBJ1-1|-|TRBV20-1|-
TGCAGTGCTGTGCCCGGGAGGGGGAACACTGAAGCTTTCTTT
CSAVPGRGNTEAFF
>TRBJ1-2|TRBD1|TRBV7-9|-
TGTGCCAGCAGCTTTGGACAGGACCGAGGGGTGGATGGCTACACCTTC
CASSFGQDRGVDGYTF
>TRBJ1-6|TRBD1|TRBV27|-
TGTGCCAGCAGTTTGGACAGGGGGTTCGCTTCACCCCTCCACTTT
CASSLDRGFASPLHF
>TRBJ2-5|-|TRBV19|many
TGTGCCAGTTCAGTTCAGGCAGGGCCCGAGACCCAGTACTTC
CASSVQAGPETQYF
>TRBJ1-6|TRBD1|TRBV24-1|once
TGTGCCACCAGAAAGGGGGCTGGATCACCCCTCCACTTT
CATRKGAGSPLHF
>TRBJ1-4|-|TRBV5-1|many
TGCGCCAGCAGCGAGGGCTATAATGAAAAACTGTTTTTT
CASSEGYNEKLFF
>TRBJ1-1|-|TRBV6-1|many
TGTGCCAGCATCTTAACAGGGAACGCTGAAGCTTTCTTT
CASILTGNAEAFF
>TRBJ2-7|-|TRBV12-3/TRBV12-4|many
TGTGCCAGCAGTTTGCAGGGGTCCTACGAGCAGTACTTC
CASSLQGSYEQYF
>TRBJ1-1|-|TRBV3-1|-
TGTGCCAGCAGCCAAGGAGACACGGGTGGCACTGAAGCTTTCTTT
CASSQGDTGGTEAFF
>TRBJ2-7|-|TRBV7-9|many
TGTGCCAGCAGCTCCCAGATCTACGAGCAGTACTTC
CASSSQIYEQYF
>TRBJ2-3|TRBD2|TRBV4-1|many
TGCGCCAGCAGCCTAGCGGGGAACACAGATACGCAGTATTTT
CASSLAGNTDTQYF
>TRBJ1-2|-|TRBV12-3/TRBV12-4|-
TGTGCCAGCAGTTTTTTTTCGCAGCCGGTCCAAGATGGCTACACCTTC
CASSFFSQPVQDGYTF
>TRBJ2-5|-|TRBV15|many
TGTGCCACCAGCAGAGATCAAGGGGGGCTAAAGACCCAGTACTTC
CATSRDQGGLKTQYF
>TRBJ2-7|-|TRBV4-1|-
TGCGCCAGCAGCCAGGAAACAGGCTTCGAGCAGTACTTC
CASSQETGFEQYF
>TRBJ2-7|TRBD2|TRBV4-2|once
TGTGCCAGCAGCCAAGGTGTGCTAGCGGGGTACGAGCAGTACTTC
CASSQGVLAGYEQYF
>TRBJ1-4|TRBD1|TRBV6-6|many
TGTGCCAGCAGCTCCCCTCCGGGACAGCGTAATGAAAAACTGTTTTTT
CASSSPPGQRNEKLFF
>TRBJ2-2|-|TRBV20-1|few
TGCAGTGCTAGGAGGGAGGGGGCGACCACCGGGGAGCTGTTTTTT
CSARREGATTGELFF
>TRBJ1-2|-|TRBV9|many
TGTGCCAGCAGCCCGGGGGGGGAGATATGGGGCTACACCTTC
CASSPGGEIWGYTF
>TRBJ2-5|TRBD1|TRBV9|-
TGTGCCAGCAGCGTACACAGGGGTCGACCATTACAGGGCGAGACCCAGTACTTC
CASSVHRGRPLQGETQYF
>TRBJ2-7|-|TRBV21-1|many
TGTGCCATCTTCGGGACAGAGAGCTCCTACGAGCAGTACTTC
CAIFGTESSYEQYF
>TRBJ1-2|-|TRBV12-3/TRBV12-4|many
TGTGCCAGCAGTGCCGGGACCGGCTATGGCTACACCTTC
CASSAGTGYGYTF
>TRBJ2-3|TRBD2|TRBV19|many
TGTGCCAGTAGTATAGGAGCGGGGGGCACAGATACGCAGTATTTT
CASSIGAGGTDTQYF
>TRBJ2-7|-|TRBV20-1|many
TGCAGCCCCGGGACCCCCTACGAGCAGTACTTC
CSPGTPYEQYF
>TRBJ2-2|TRBD1|TRBV3-1|many
TGTGCCAGCAGCCCTCAGGGGGTCAGGGGCCGGGAGCTGTTTTTT
CASSPQGVRGRELFF
>TRBJ2-2|TRBD1|TRBV29-1|many
TGCAGCGCCAGATCGACAGGGGCGGGCGGGGAGCTGTTTTTT
CSARSTGAGGELFF
>TRBJ2-1|TRBD2|TRBV2|many
TGTGCCAGCAGTGGACTAGCATTTGAGCAGTTCTTC
CASSGLAFEQFF
>TRBJ2-1|-|TRBV15|many
TGTGCCACCAGCCCCCAGCTCCGCGAGCAGTTCTTC
CATSPQLREQFF
>TRBJ2-3|-|TRBV4-2|many
TGTGCCAGCAGCCAAGACGACAGAAATACGCAGTATTTT
CASSQDDRNTQYF
>TRBJ2-5|-|TRBV12-3/TRBV12-4|many
TGTGCCAGCAGTTTTGGGGGGGCCACAGAGACCCAGTACTTC
CASSFGGATETQYF
>TRBJ2-3|-|TRBV24-1|many
TGTGCCACCAGAGGAGGGGCAGATACGCAGTATTTT
CATRGGADTQYF
>TRBJ2-1|-|TRBV12-3/TRBV12-4|many
TGTGCCAGCAGTCCCCAGGGTGGTAAAGGATACAATGAGCAGTTCTTC
CASSPQGGKGYNEQFF
>TRBJ2-1|TRBD2|TRBV4-2|many
TGTGCCAGCAGCCAAGATGGGCGGGAGTGGTACAATGAGCAGTTCTTC
CASSQDGREWYNEQFF
>TRBJ1-1|-|TRBV3-1|-
TGTGCCAGCAGCCAACCGACAGGACGGTACACTGAAGCTTTCTTT
CASSQPTGRYTEAFF
>TRBJ2-1|TRBD2|TRBV4-3|once
TGCGCCAGCAGCCAAGAAATAGCGGGAGTTGGCAATGAGCAGTTCTTC
CASSQEIAGVGNEQFF
>TRBJ2-3|TRBD2|TRBV27|many
TGTGCCAGCAGTCCCACTAGCGTTAGCACAGATACGCAGTATTTT
CASSPTSVSTDTQYF
>TRBJ1-1|-|TRBV19|-
TGTGCCAGTAGTATCAGGGTTCCCGCAATGAACACTGAAGCTTTCTTT
CASSIRVPAMNTEAFF
>TRBJ2-3|TRBD2|TRBV5-1|-
TGCGCCAGCAGCCCGAGCGGGGGGGCCTATACGCAGTATTTT
CASSPSGGAYTQYF
>TRBJ2-3|TRBD2|TRBV6-4|-
TGTGCCAGCAGTGGACTAGCGGGAGACACAGATACGCAGTATTTT
CASSGLAGDTDTQYF
>TRBJ2-1|-|TRBV20-1|many
TGCAGTGCTAGAGATCTAGGGGGCTCCTACAATGAGCAGTTCTTC
CSARDLGGSYNEQFF
>TRBJ1-1|-|TRBV5-4|many
TGTGCCAGCAGCTTGGAAAAGGCCTTTGACACTGAAGCTTTCTTT
CASSLEKAFDTEAFF
>TRBJ1-1|TRBD1|TRBV12-3/TRBV12-4|-
TGTGCCAGCCGAGTATCGACAGGGACTGAAGCTTTCTTT
CASRVSTGTEAFF
>TRBJ2-1|-|TRBV19|-
TGTGCCAGTGGTACTACTTACAATGAGCAGTTCTTC
CASGTTYNEQFF
>TRBJ2-5|TRBD2|TRBV5-1|many
TGCGCCAGCAGCTACCTCCCCCCCCGCCGGGGACTAGCAGGCGAGACCCAGTACTTC
CASSYLPPRRGLAGETQYF
>TRBJ2-1|TRBD2|TRBV7-6|-
TGTGCCAGCAGCTTCGGGACTAGCATTAATGAGCAGTTCTTC
CASSFGTSINEQFF
>TRBJ2-7|-|TRBV12-3/TRBV12-4|-
TGTGCCAGCAGTTACAGGGTCCCCTACGAGCAGTACTTC
CASSYRVPYEQYF
>TRBJ1-2|TRBD1|TRBV7-2|many
TGTGCCAGCAGCCCATCGGGACAGGCTAACTATGGCTACACCTTC
CASSPSGQANYGYTF
>TRBJ1-2|-|TRBV4-2|many
TGTGCCAGCAGCCAAGATGCAGCCTATGGCTACACCTTC
CASSQDAAYGYTF
>TRBJ1-1|TRBD1|TRBV6-2/TRBV6-3|many
TGTGCCAGCAGTTACCCGACAGGGCGGAACACTGAAGCTTTCTTT
CASSYPTGRNTEAFF
>TRBJ1-2|-|TRBV29-1|many
TGCAGCATACAGGGAATAGGCTATGGCTACACCTTC
CSIQGIGYGYTF
>TRBJ1-5|-|TRBV5-1|many
TGCGCCAGCAGCTTGGTCTCTGGTTCCTGGGGACAGCCCCAGCATTTT
CASSLVSGSWGQPQHF